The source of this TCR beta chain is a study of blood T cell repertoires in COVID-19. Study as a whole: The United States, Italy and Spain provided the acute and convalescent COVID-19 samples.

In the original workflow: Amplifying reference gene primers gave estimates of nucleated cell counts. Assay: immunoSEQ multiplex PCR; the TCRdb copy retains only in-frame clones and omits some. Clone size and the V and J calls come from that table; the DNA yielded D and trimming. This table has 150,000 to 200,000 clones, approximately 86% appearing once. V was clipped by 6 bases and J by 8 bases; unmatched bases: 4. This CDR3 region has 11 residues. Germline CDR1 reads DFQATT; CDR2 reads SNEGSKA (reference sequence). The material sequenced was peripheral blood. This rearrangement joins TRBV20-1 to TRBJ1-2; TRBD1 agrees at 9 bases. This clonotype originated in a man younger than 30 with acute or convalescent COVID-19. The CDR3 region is CSARTGEGYTF. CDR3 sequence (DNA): TGCAGTGCGCGGACAGGGGAAGGCTACACCTTC.